These T cell receptor beta chains were read from a single sample in a study of blood T cell repertoires in COVID-19. Repertoires were generated with immunoSEQ multiplex PCR, while TCRdb's copy carries only in-frame clones and drops some. The sample comprises around 77,000 clones, around three quarters of which are singletons, and 25% to 30% rests with the top ten. The material sequenced was peripheral blood. Source of these receptors: a woman older than 75 with active or convalescent COVID-19. Both conserved end residues are part of each CDR3. D genes are given only for firm matches. Clone sizes are given selectively: once, few, many, or a class where the clone is expanded.

size: NA
J: TRBJ2-7
V: TRBV28
length: 15
D: TRBD1
DNA: TGTGCCAGCAGTTTAGAACAGGGGTGGGGTGGAGAGCAGTACTTC
CDR3: CASSLEQGWGGEQYF

size: NA
J: TRBJ1-5
V: TRBV24-1
length: 13
D: NA
DNA: TGTGCCACCAGTGGGAGGGTTTCTCAGCCCCAGCATTTT
CDR3: CATSGRVSQPQHF

size: NA
J: TRBJ2-1
V: TRBV7-2
length: 15
D: TRBD1
DNA: TGTGCCAGCAGCTTGGGGACAGGGTACTACAATGAGCAGTTCTTC
CDR3: CASSLGTGYYNEQFF

size: NA
J: TRBJ2-3
V: TRBV7-9
length: 15
D: NA
DNA: TGTGCCAGCAGCTTAGGACTACCTTTCACAGATACGCAGTATTTT
CDR3: CASSLGLPFTDTQYF

size: NA
J: TRBJ2-7
V: TRBV6-5
length: 14
D: TRBD1
DNA: TGTGCCAGCAGTCTAGGACAGGTGTCCTACGAGCAGTACTTC
CDR3: CASSLGQVSYEQYF

size: once
J: TRBJ1-1
V: TRBV7-2
length: 14
D: NA
DNA: TGTGCCAGCAGCCCTGTCTCGGGGATCACTGAAGCTTTCTTT
CDR3: CASSPVSGITEAFF

size: NA
J: TRBJ1-6
V: TRBV19
length: 15
D: NA
DNA: TGTGCCAGTAGAAAAACAGGTGGTTGGGATTCACCCCTCCACTTT
CDR3: CASRKTGGWDSPLHF

size: NA
J: TRBJ2-2
V: TRBV9
length: 14
D: TRBD2
DNA: TGTGCCAGCAGCGTGACTAGCGTAGCCGGGGAGCTGTTTTTT
CDR3: CASSVTSVAGELFF

size: NA
J: TRBJ1-5
V: TRBV7-2
length: 13
D: NA
DNA: TGTGCCAGCAGCTTATCAGGGGAACAGCCCCAGCATTTT
CDR3: CASSLSGEQPQHF

size: few
J: TRBJ1-2
V: TRBV11-2
length: 15
D: TRBD1
DNA: TGTGCCAGCAGTCTAACCGGGACAGATAACTATGGCTACACCTTC
CDR3: CASSLTGTDNYGYTF

size: NA
J: TRBJ2-1
V: TRBV7-3
length: 14
D: TRBD2
DNA: TGTGCCAGCAGCTTAGCGGGGGGCTACAATGAGCAGTTCTTC
CDR3: CASSLAGGYNEQFF

size: NA
J: TRBJ2-1
V: TRBV5-1
length: 14
D: TRBD1
DNA: TGCGCCAGCAGTCGGGACAGCCCGGGCAATGAGCAGTTCTTC
CDR3: CASSRDSPGNEQFF

size: once
J: TRBJ1-5
V: TRBV7-2
length: 16
D: TRBD1
DNA: TGTGCCAGCAGCTTAGAGCCGGGACAGGGTTGGCAGCCCCAGCATTTT
CDR3: CASSLEPGQGWQPQHF

size: NA
J: TRBJ2-1
V: TRBV29-1
length: 13
D: TRBD2
DNA: TGCAGCGTTGAAGGGGCCGCGGGGGGTGGTCCGTTCTTC
CDR3: CSVEGAAGGGPFF

size: NA
J: TRBJ2-1
V: TRBV7-2
length: 14
D: NA
DNA: TGTGCCAGCAGCCCGTTGACAGGCGTCAATGAGCAGTTCTTC
CDR3: CASSPLTGVNEQFF

size: NA
J: TRBJ1-4
V: TRBV14
length: 15
D: TRBD1
DNA: TGTGCCAGCAGCAGCCTCAGGGGGACTAATGAAAAACTGTTTTTT
CDR3: CASSSLRGTNEKLFF

size: NA
J: TRBJ2-1
V: TRBV5-6
length: 18
D: TRBD2
DNA: TGTGCCAGCAGCTTGGCCTTATCGGGACTAGCGGCCTACAATGAGCAGTTCTTC
CDR3: CASSLALSGLAAYNEQFF

size: NA
J: TRBJ1-3
V: TRBV5-1
length: 15
D: NA
DNA: TGCGCCAGCAGCCCTGCAGGCGGGAAGGGAAACACCATATATTTT
CDR3: CASSPAGGKGNTIYF

size: NA
J: TRBJ1-5
V: TRBV5-6
length: 14
D: NA
DNA: TGTGCCAGCAGCTTTTCGGGGGGAGGGCAGCCCCAGCATTTT
CDR3: CASSFSGGGQPQHF

size: NA
J: TRBJ2-7
V: TRBV7-3
length: 13
D: NA
DNA: TGTGCCAGCAGCTTTGCCTCAGGAAGAGAGCAGTACTTC
CDR3: CASSFASGREQYF

size: once
J: TRBJ2-7
V: TRBV9
length: 16
D: TRBD2
DNA: TGTGCCAGCAGCGTAGGGGGCGGGAGGGGGCAGGACGAGCAGTACTTC
CDR3: CASSVGGGRGQDEQYF

size: NA
J: TRBJ1-2
V: TRBV29-1
length: 13
D: NA
DNA: TGCAGCGTTGAACGCGGGGCATTCACGGGCTACACCTTC
CDR3: CSVERGAFTGYTF

size: few
J: TRBJ2-1
V: TRBV5-1
length: 16
D: NA
DNA: TGCGCCAGCAGCTCGGGGGTCGCTGCCGCCTACAATGAGCAGTTCTTC
CDR3: CASSSGVAAAYNEQFF

size: NA
J: TRBJ2-3
V: TRBV6-2/TRBV6-3
length: 18
D: TRBD1
DNA: TGTGCCAGCAGTTTCAATCCTACGGGACAGGCGAACACAGATACGCAGTATTTT
CDR3: CASSFNPTGQANTDTQYF

size: NA
J: TRBJ2-1
V: TRBV5-6
length: 17
D: NA
DNA: TGTGCCAGCAGCTCCGGGGGGCACTCACTATGGGACAATGAGCAGTTCTTC
CDR3: CASSSGGHSLWDNEQFF

size: NA
J: TRBJ2-2
V: TRBV7-6
length: 16
D: TRBD1
DNA: TGTGCCAGCAGCTTTACAGGGGCCGCTTTCACCGGGGAGCTGTTTTTT
CDR3: CASSFTGAAFTGELFF

size: NA
J: TRBJ1-3
V: TRBV6-5
length: 14
D: NA
DNA: TGTGCCAGCAGGCCGGACAGCTCTGGAAACACCATATATTTT
CDR3: CASRPDSSGNTIYF

size: NA
J: TRBJ1-4
V: TRBV7-9
length: 15
D: NA
DNA: TGTGCCAGCAGCTTCGGTGAGGCGATGAATGAAAAACTGTTTTTT
CDR3: CASSFGEAMNEKLFF

size: NA
J: TRBJ1-6
V: TRBV27
length: 13
D: NA
DNA: TGTGCCAGCAGTTGGGCGGGGAATTCACCCCTCCACTTT
CDR3: CASSWAGNSPLHF

size: NA
J: TRBJ2-5
V: TRBV7-2
length: 14
D: NA
DNA: TGTGCCAGCAGCTTAGAAACGGACCAAGAGACCCAGTACTTC
CDR3: CASSLETDQETQYF

size: NA
J: TRBJ1-6
V: TRBV2
length: 14
D: TRBD1
DNA: TGTGCCAGGGGGGCAGGGGGAAATAATTCACCCCTCCACTTT
CDR3: CARGAGGNNSPLHF

size: NA
J: TRBJ2-5
V: TRBV12-5
length: 14
D: NA
DNA: TGTGCTAGTGGTTTGGACCAGAATCAAGAGACCCAGTACTTC
CDR3: CASGLDQNQETQYF

size: NA
J: TRBJ1-4
V: TRBV4-3
length: 16
D: TRBD1
DNA: TGCGCCAGCAGCCAAGGGGTACAGGGGGGTGATGAAAAACTGTTTTTT
CDR3: CASSQGVQGGDEKLFF

size: NA
J: TRBJ2-1
V: TRBV9
length: 13
D: NA
DNA: TGTGCCAGCAGCGTAGAAAGCCACAATGAGCAGTTCTTC
CDR3: CASSVESHNEQFF

size: NA
J: TRBJ2-1
V: TRBV6-2/TRBV6-3
length: 14
D: TRBD1
DNA: TGTGCCAGCAGCACGGGACAGTGGTACAATGAGCAGTTCTTC
CDR3: CASSTGQWYNEQFF

size: NA
J: TRBJ1-3
V: TRBV11-2
length: 16
D: NA
DNA: TGTGCCAGCAGCTTAGATTTGGGGGAGGATGGAAACACCATATATTTT
CDR3: CASSLDLGEDGNTIYF

size: NA
J: TRBJ2-5
V: TRBV24-1
length: 14
D: NA
DNA: TGTGCCACCAGTGACCTCCGGACAGAATCAACCCAGTACTTC
CDR3: CATSDLRTESTQYF

size: NA
J: TRBJ2-3
V: TRBV19
length: 14
D: NA
DNA: TGTGCCAGTAGTACTCCCCTAGCGATAGATACGCAGTATTTT
CDR3: CASSTPLAIDTQYF

size: NA
J: TRBJ1-4
V: TRBV4-1
length: 15
D: TRBD1
DNA: TGCGCCAGCAGCCAAGTGGGGACAGGGAATGAAAAACTGTTTTTT
CDR3: CASSQVGTGNEKLFF

size: NA
J: TRBJ1-5
V: TRBV30
length: 14
D: NA
DNA: TGTGCCTGGAGTTCAGGGGATGAGTATCAGCCCCAGCATTTT
CDR3: CAWSSGDEYQPQHF

size: NA
J: TRBJ2-4
V: TRBV18
length: 20
D: TRBD1
DNA: TGTGCCAGCTCAGTGATGCCAACGGTAGGCAGGGGGATGGCCAAAAACATTCAGTACTTC
CDR3: CASSVMPTVGRGMAKNIQYF

size: NA
J: TRBJ2-4
V: TRBV18
length: 14
D: NA
DNA: TGTGCCAGCTCACCACGGGAGGTCAAAAACATTCAGTACTTC
CDR3: CASSPREVKNIQYF

size: few
J: TRBJ2-7
V: TRBV29-1
length: 13
D: TRBD1
DNA: TGCAGCGCCACCGGGACAGGCCTCTACGAGCAGTACTTC
CDR3: CSATGTGLYEQYF

size: NA
J: TRBJ2-5
V: TRBV5-5
length: 19
D: TRBD2
DNA: TGTGCCAGCAGCTTGGAGCGGGGGCTCGGCGGGGGTTATCAAGAGACCCAGTACTTC
CDR3: CASSLERGLGGGYQETQYF

size: NA
J: TRBJ2-3
V: TRBV4-2
length: 17
D: NA
DNA: TGTGCCAGCAGCCAAGATGGGACTGGCGCTAGCACAGATACGCAGTATTTT
CDR3: CASSQDGTGASTDTQYF

size: NA
J: TRBJ1-1
V: TRBV5-4
length: 15
D: NA
DNA: TGTGCCAGCAGCTTGTGGGGGGGCCAGAACACTGAAGCTTTCTTT
CDR3: CASSLWGGQNTEAFF

size: NA
J: TRBJ1-2
V: TRBV10-3
length: 17
D: NA
DNA: TGTGCCATCAGTGAAACCGCGGATCACATACCTAACTATGGCTACACCTTC
CDR3: CAISETADHIPNYGYTF

size: NA
J: TRBJ1-3
V: TRBV12-5
length: 17
D: NA
DNA: TGTGCTAGTGGTTTCTCTCCTGACAGCTCCTCTGGAAACACCATATATTTT
CDR3: CASGFSPDSSSGNTIYF